Following are 26 T cell receptor beta chains from one sample sequenced in a study of T cells in localized non-small cell lung cancer. Repertoires were generated with immunoSEQ multiplex PCR, while TCRdb's copy carries only in-frame clones and drops some. The profile shows some 39,000 clones, about nine tenths of them singletons. Sample: peripheral blood mononuclear cells, taken before any cancer treatment. These receptors were collected from a male donor older than 55 with stage II lung adenocarcinoma.

The chain recombines TRBV18 with TRBJ1-4; D is ambiguous. CDR3 size: 13 residues. V lost 2 bases, J lost 12 bases, and 13 bases lay in between. The germline V gene encodes CDR1 KGHSH and CDR2 LQKENI. This chain's CDR3 is CASSPKGYGELFF. CDR3 nucleotides: TGTGCCAGCTCACCAAAGGGTTACGGGGAACTGTTTTTT. The full variable domain, completed using reference TRBV18 and TRBJ1-4, is NAGVMQNPRHLVRRRGQEARLRCSPMKGHSHVYWYRQLPEEGLKFMVYLQKENIIDESGMPKERFSAEFPKEGPSILRIQQVVRGDSAAYFCASSPKGYGELFFGSGTQLSVL.

The rearrangement links TRBV7-9 to TRBJ1-1, with D possibly being TRBD1 (5 bases). Looked up from germline, CDR1 is SEHNR and CDR2 is FQNEAQ (reference sequence). Trimming took 3 bases from V and 2 from J, leaving 13 bases between them. There are 15 residues in the CDR3. In DNA, the CDR3 is TGTGCCAGCAGCTTTGAACGGGACCGCAACACTGAAGCTTTCTTT. This encodes CASSFERDRNTEAFF.

This chain joins TRBV5-6 and TRBJ1-1; D gene ambiguous. The CDR3 is made up of 15 amino acids. V was pared by 0 bases and J by 5 bases, with 14 bases between. CDR1 is SGHDT and CDR2 is YYEEEE in the germline V gene. CDR3 sequence: CASSLAVGRVTEAFF. CDR3 coding DNA: TGTGCCAGCAGCTTGGCGGTAGGGCGAGTGACTGAAGCTTTCTTT.

CDR3 loop: CASSLWTGTPGGYTF. The CDR3 nucleotides read TGTGCCAGCAGCTTATGGACCGGGACCCCCGGAGGCTACACCTTC. This sequence joins TRBV7-9 and TRBJ1-2, with D possibly being TRBD1 (5 bases). Trimming stripped 2 bases from V and 8 bases from J, with 18 bases between. The CDR3 is 15 residues long. Per the germline V gene, CDR1 is SEHNR and CDR2 is FQNEAQ (reference sequence).

This clone was picked up one time. V usage is TRBV10-3 and J usage is TRBJ1-1; 9 nucleotides align to TRBD1. The trim removed 2 bases at V and 8 bases at J, leaving 3 bases unmatched. The length of the CDR3 is 13 residues. Germline V lookup: CDR1 ENHRY, CDR2 SYGVKD. The CDR3 DNA is TGTGCCATCAGTGAGAGGGACAGGGTCGAAGCTTTCTTT. It yields the protein CAISERDRVEAFF.

The V gene is TRBV7-2, the J gene TRBJ2-3, with 8 bases matching TRBD2. This CDR3 is built from 17 residues. Germline loops: CDR1 SGHTA, CDR2 FQGNSA. J lost 2 bases, V lost 1 base, and 8 bases had no gene match. CDR3 bases: TGTGCCAGCAGCTTAGGGCTACTAGCGGTAATCACAGATACGCAGTATTTT. Protein product: CASSLGLLAVITDTQYF.

Remarks on this clone: This sample also contains other DNA sequences that code for the same CDR3. The CDR3 loop reads CASSLGPSGYSYEQYF. DNA for the CDR3: TGTGCCAGCAGCCTGGGGCCAAGCGGGTACTCCTACGAGCAGTACTTC. V is TRBV5-5 and J is TRBJ2-7, with D possibly TRBD2 on 6 matching bases. The germline gives CDR1 SGHKS, CDR2 YYEKEE (reference sequence). V was cut by 4 bases and J by 0 bases, with 17 bases left in between. CDR3 length: 16 amino acids.

The chain employs TRBV7-2 and TRBJ1-1, with a weak D call TRBD1 (6 bases). The V gene's germline CDR1 is SGHTA and CDR2 FQGNSA. V lost 5 bases and J lost 4, with 14 bases in between. CDR3 size: 14 residues. CDR3 bases: TGTGCCAGCAGCCGAAATGTCAGGGGCACTGAAGCTTTCTTT. Encoded protein: CASSRNVRGTEAFF.

DNA for the CDR3: TGTGCCAGCACTAAAGGACAGGGCTATGGCTACACCTTC. Translation: CASTKGQGYGYTF. This sequence joins TRBV7-6 and TRBJ1-2; TRBD1 aligns across 8 bases. Trimming took 7 bases from V and 4 from J; bases not matched to a gene: 5. This CDR3 has 13 residues. Per the germline V gene, CDR1 is SGHVS and CDR2 is FNYEAQ.

This clone was seen once. This chain connects TRBV28 to TRBJ1-5; perhaps TRBD1 as D (6 bases). The CDR3 has 15 amino acids. V was cut by 3 bases and J by 4 bases, with 13 bases left in between. Germline lookup yields CDR1 MDHEN and CDR2 SYDVKM. The CDR3 here is CASSLRGGGNQPQHF. CDR3 bases: TGTGCCAGCAGTTTGCGAGGGGGAGGGAATCAGCCCCAGCATTTT.

The chain combines TRBV12-5 with TRBJ2-3; D is perhaps TRBD1 (5 bases). V lost 5 bases and J 6 bases, leaving 9 bases between the germline ends. The germline gives CDR1 LGHNT, CDR2 FRNRAP. The CDR3 consists of 12 residues. CDR3 sequence: CASGAWGDTQYF. The DNA of the CDR3 is TGTGCTAGTGGTGCCTGGGGCGATACGCAGTATTTT.

The chain is built from TRBV6-6 and TRBJ2-3; possible D gene TRBD2, 6 bases. Germline assignment: CDR1 MNHNY and CDR2 SVGAGI (reference sequence). This CDR3 is 14 amino acids long. V lost 8 bases, J lost 4 bases, and 16 bases lay in between. CDR3 in DNA: TGTGCCAGCGCCCTCGGGGGAGCTTCAGATACGCAGTATTTT. This encodes CASALGGASDTQYF.

The V call is TRBV2, the J call TRBJ2-3, with TRBD2 matching 11 bases. Germline V lookup: CDR1 SNHLY, CDR2 FYNNEI. The CDR3 runs 14 residues. The V and J ends lost 2 bases and 7 bases, in that order; junction bases with no gene match: 2. As DNA, the CDR3 is TGTGCCAGCAGTGAAACTAGCGGGAGAAATACGCAGTATTTT. Its protein product is CASSETSGRNTQYF.

A single count supports this clone. The chain is built from TRBV7-6 and TRBJ2-3; TRBD1 is a possible D gene (5 bases). V was shortened by 4 bases and J by 2 bases, with 7 bases between the two germline ends. Germline CDR1 SGHVS, CDR2 FNYEAQ. The CDR3 covers 13 residues. CDR3 sequence reads: CASSSRDTDTQYF. CDR3 DNA: TGTGCCAGCAGCTCCAGGGACACAGATACGCAGTATTTT.

The V and J genes are TRBV5-4 and TRBJ2-2, with D uncertain. The V gene lost 0 bases and the J gene lost 6 bases, with 9 bases spanning the gap. CDR1 and CDR2 from the germline V gene are SGHNT and YYREEE (reference sequence). This CDR3 has 14 residues. The CDR3 sequence is CASSLGSSAGELFF. As DNA, the CDR3 is TGTGCCAGCAGCTTGGGGTCTTCAGCCGGGGAGCTGTTTTTT.

V is TRBV7-2 and J is TRBJ2-1; weak D call: TRBD2 (5 bases). The germline gives CDR1 SGHTA, CDR2 FQGNSA. This CDR3 is built from 14 residues. Deletions cut 5 bases from V and 6 bases from J, with 14 bases between. DNA of the CDR3: TGTGCCAGCAGCCCCGGAGGTCTCGGCAATGAGCAGTTCTTC. This codes for CASSPGGLGNEQFF.

DNA of the CDR3: TGTGCCAGCAGCCAAGATCCAGGGGGAAGTGGACGTGGCTATGGCTACACCTTC. Translated, it gives CASSQDPGGSGRGYGYTF. This chain links TRBV14 with TRBJ1-2; 7 bases map to TRBD1. The CDR3 length is 18 residues. Germline CDR1 reads SGHDN; CDR2 reads FVKESK. V shed 0 bases, J shed 4 bases, and the junction held 14 bases outside the gene matches.

The V gene is TRBV6-6, the J gene TRBJ2-2; D unresolved. The CDR3 spans 14 residues. Between the trimmed V and J ends, which lost 2 bases and 1 base, there was a span of 5 bases. Germline V lookup: CDR1 MNHNY, CDR2 SVGAGI (reference sequence). Written as DNA, the CDR3 is TGTGCCAGCAGTTACGGTCTGAACACCGGGGAGCTGTTTTTT. Translation: CASSYGLNTGELFF.

The chain combines TRBV29-1 with TRBJ1-1; D gene uncertain. With 1 base removed from V and 4 bases from J, the gap between germline ends came to 7 bases. This CDR3 comprises 12 residues. Germline V gene lookup returns CDR1 SQVTM and CDR2 ANQGSEA. The CDR3 is CSVEGGRTEAFF. As DNA, the CDR3 is TGCAGCGTTGAAGGGGGTCGCACTGAAGCTTTCTTT.

The rearrangement uses TRBV5-8 and TRBJ1-1; D is unresolved. The V gene lost 6 bases and the J gene lost 4 bases, with 7 bases spanning the gap. CDR3 size: 11 residues. The germline CDR1 and CDR2 sequences are SGHTS and YDEGEE. CDR3 amino acids: CASKGFTEAFF. CDR3 nucleotide sequence: TGTGCCAGCAAAGGGTTCACTGAAGCTTTCTTT.

The chain combines TRBV29-1 with TRBJ2-3, with TRBD2 matching 11 bases. This CDR3 contains 15 residues. The V and J ends lost 0 bases and 4 bases, in that order; junction bases with no gene match: 3. Germline CDR1 and CDR2: SQVTM and ANQGSEA. CDR3 DNA: TGCAGCGTTGAAGATAGCGGGAGGGCCCCAGATACGCAGTATTTT. This codes for CSVEDSGRAPDTQYF.

The chain couples TRBV4-3 to TRBJ1-2; D call uncertain. Between the trimmed V and J ends, which lost 4 bases and 4 bases, there was a span of 10 bases. This CDR3 has 13 residues. The germline CDR1 and CDR2 sequences are LGHNA and YSLEER. The CDR3 DNA reads as TGCGCCAGCAGCCCAGCAGAGAGCTATGGCTACACCTTC. The encoded protein is CASSPAESYGYTF.

V is TRBV7-9 and J is TRBJ2-1; TRBD2 matches at 13 bases. Germline CDR1 and CDR2: SEHNR and FQNEAQ (reference sequence). The J segment lost 9 bases and the V segment lost 5 bases, leaving 13 bases of the junction unmatched. The CDR3 is 17 residues long. CDR3 region: CASSLRTSGRTRVEQFF. CDR3 nucleotides: TGTGCCAGCAGCCTCAGGACTAGCGGGAGAACAAGGGTTGAGCAGTTCTTC.

The genes are TRBV28 and TRBJ2-7; D unresolved. This CDR3 spans 14 amino acids. V shed 5 bases and J shed 0 bases, with 11 bases lying between them. Germline loops: CDR1 MDHEN, CDR2 SYDVKM. CDR3 sequence (DNA): TGTGCCAGCAGTCCCATCGGCAGCTCCTACGAGCAGTACTTC. The encoded protein is CASSPIGSSYEQYF.

The chain is built from TRBV2 and TRBJ2-6; 12 positions agree with TRBD1. Trimming removed 6 bases from V and 4 bases from J; junction bases left unmatched: 7. CDR1 is SNHLY and CDR2 is FYNNEI in the germline V gene. This CDR3 is built from 17 residues. The CDR3 nucleotides are TGTGCCAGCAGCCCGGGACAGGGGGCTGGAGGGGCCAACGTCCTGACTTTC. Protein: CASSPGQGAGGANVLTF.

This sequence joins TRBV29-1 and TRBJ2-2; D is ambiguous. V lost 6 bases to trimming and J lost 10 bases, with 12 bases between them. Germline V lookup: CDR1 SQVTM, CDR2 ANQGSEA. This CDR3 has 11 residues. The CDR3 protein is CSVGHFPELFF. DNA of the CDR3: TGCAGCGTCGGCCACTTTCCGGAGCTGTTTTTT.